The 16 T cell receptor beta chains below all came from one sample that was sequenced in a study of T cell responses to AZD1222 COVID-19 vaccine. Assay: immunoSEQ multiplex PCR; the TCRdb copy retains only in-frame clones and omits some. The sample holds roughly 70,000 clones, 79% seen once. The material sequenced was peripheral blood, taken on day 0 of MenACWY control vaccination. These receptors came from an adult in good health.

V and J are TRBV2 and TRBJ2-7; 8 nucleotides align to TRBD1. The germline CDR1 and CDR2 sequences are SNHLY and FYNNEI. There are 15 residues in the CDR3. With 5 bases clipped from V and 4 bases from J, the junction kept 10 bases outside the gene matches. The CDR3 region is CASSPGQGDFYEQYF. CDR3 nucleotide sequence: TGTGCCAGCAGTCCCGGACAGGGAGATTTTTACGAGCAGTACTTC.

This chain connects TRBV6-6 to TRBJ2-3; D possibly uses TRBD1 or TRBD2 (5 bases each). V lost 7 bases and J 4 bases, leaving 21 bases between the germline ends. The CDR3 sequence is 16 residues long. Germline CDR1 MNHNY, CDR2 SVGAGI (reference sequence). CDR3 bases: TGTGCCAGCACCCTCGGCTCGGGGACGTCGCCAGATACGCAGTATTTT. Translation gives CASTLGSGTSPDTQYF.

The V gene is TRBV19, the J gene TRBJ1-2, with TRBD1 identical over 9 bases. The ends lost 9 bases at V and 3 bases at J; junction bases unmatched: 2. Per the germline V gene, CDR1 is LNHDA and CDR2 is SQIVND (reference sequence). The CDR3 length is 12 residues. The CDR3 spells CASRQGDYGYTF. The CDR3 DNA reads TGTGCCAGCCGACAGGGGGACTATGGCTACACCTTC.

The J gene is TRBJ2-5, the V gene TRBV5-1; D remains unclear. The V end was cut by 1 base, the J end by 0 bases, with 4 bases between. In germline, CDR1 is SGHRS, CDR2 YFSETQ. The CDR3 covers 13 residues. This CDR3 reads CASSLTDQETQYF. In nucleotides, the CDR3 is TGCGCCAGCAGCTTGACAGACCAAGAGACCCAGTACTTC.

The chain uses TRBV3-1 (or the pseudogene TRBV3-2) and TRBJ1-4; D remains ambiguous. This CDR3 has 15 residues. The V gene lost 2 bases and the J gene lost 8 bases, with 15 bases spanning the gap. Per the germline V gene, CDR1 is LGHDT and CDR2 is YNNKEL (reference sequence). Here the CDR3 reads CASSQRPQEREKLFF. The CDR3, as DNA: TGTGCCAGCAGCCAACGGCCCCAGGAGCGGGAAAAACTGTTTTTT.

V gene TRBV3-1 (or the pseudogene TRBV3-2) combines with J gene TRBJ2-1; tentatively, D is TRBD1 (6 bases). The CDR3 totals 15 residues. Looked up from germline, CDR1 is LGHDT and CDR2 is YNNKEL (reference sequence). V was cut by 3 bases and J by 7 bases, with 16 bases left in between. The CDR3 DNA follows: TGTGCCAGCAGCCAGATTTCCGGGACAACTAATGAGCAGTTCTTC. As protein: CASSQISGTTNEQFF.

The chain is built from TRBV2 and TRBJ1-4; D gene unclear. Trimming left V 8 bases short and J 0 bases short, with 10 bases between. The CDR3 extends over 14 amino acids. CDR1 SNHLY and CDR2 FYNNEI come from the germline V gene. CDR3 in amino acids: CASGRDATNEKLFF. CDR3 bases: TGTGCCAGCGGCCGAGATGCAACTAATGAAAAACTGTTTTTT.

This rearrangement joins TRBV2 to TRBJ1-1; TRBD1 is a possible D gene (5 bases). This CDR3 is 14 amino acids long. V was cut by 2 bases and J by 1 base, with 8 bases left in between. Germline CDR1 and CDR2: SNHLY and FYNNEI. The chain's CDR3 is CASSESRGNTEAFF. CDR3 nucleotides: TGTGCCAGCAGTGAAAGTAGGGGGAACACTGAAGCTTTCTTT.

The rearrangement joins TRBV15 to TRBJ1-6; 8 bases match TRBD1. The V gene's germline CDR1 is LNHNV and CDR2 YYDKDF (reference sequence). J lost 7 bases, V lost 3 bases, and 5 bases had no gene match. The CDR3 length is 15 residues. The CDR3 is CATSSRGQENSPLHF. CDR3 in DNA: TGTGCCACCAGCAGCAGGGGGCAGGAAAATTCACCCCTCCACTTT. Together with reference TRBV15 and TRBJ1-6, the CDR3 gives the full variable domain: DAMVIQNPRYQVTQFGKPVTLSCSQTLNHNVMYWYQQKSSQAPKLLFHYYDKDFNNEADTPDNFQSRRPNTSFCFLDIRSPGLGDTAMYLCATSSRGQENSPLHFGNGTRLTVT.

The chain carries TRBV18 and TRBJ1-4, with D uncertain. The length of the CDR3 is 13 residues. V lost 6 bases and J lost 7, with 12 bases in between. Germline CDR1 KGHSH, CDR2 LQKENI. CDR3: CASSPSVAEKLFF. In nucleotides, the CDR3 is TGTGCCAGCTCGCCCAGTGTCGCTGAAAAACTGTTTTTT.

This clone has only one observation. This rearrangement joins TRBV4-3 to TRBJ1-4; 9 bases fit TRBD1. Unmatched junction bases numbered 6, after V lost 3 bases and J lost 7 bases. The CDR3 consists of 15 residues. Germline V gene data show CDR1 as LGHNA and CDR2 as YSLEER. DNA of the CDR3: TGCGCCAGCAGCCACATGACAGGGGGAGGTGAAAAACTGTTTTTT. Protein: CASSHMTGGGEKLFF.

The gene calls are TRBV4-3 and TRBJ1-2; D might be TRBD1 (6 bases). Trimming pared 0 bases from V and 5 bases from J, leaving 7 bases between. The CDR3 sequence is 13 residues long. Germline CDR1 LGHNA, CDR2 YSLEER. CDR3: CASSQETGYGYTF. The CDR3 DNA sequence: TGCGCCAGCAGCCAAGAAACAGGGTATGGCTACACCTTC.

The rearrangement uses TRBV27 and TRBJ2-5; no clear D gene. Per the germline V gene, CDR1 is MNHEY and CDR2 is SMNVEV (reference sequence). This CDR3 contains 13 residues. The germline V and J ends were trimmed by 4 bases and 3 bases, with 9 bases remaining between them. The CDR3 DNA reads TGTGCCAGCAGTTCCTACTCAGAAGAGACCCAGTACTTC. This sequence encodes CASSSYSEETQYF.

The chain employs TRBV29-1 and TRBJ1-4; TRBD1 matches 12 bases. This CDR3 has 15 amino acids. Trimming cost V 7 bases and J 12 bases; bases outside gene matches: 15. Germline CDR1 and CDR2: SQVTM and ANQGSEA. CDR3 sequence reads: CSAGQGALASGELFF. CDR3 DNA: TGCAGCGCGGGACAGGGGGCTCTGGCGTCAGGAGAACTGTTTTTT.

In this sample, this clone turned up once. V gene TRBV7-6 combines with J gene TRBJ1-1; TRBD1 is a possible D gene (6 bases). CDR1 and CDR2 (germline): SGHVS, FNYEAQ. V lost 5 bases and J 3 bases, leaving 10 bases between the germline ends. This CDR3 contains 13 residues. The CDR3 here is CASSGYRDTEAFF. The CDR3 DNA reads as TGTGCCAGCAGCGGATACAGGGACACTGAAGCTTTCTTT.

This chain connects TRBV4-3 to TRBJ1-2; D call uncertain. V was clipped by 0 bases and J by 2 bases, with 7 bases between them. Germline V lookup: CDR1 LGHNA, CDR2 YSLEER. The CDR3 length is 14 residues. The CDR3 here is CASSQDLSNYGYTF. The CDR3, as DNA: TGCGCCAGCAGCCAAGATCTGTCGAACTATGGCTACACCTTC.